The 14 T cell receptor beta chains below all came from one sample that was sequenced in a study of beta chain features in type 1 diabetes. Of the isolated RNA, all was reverse transcribed, and so the sequenced material was expressed TCRB transcripts. TCRdb's table, derived via immunoSEQ multiplex PCR, lists solely in-frame clones and lacks some. Among about 16,000 clones listed, 45% to 55% were seen once. Sample: stem cell memory CD4+ T cells from blood. Source of these receptors: a woman between 18 and 30 years old in good health.

This clone has only a few counts. The V call is TRBV5-4, the J call TRBJ2-5; 8 nucleotides agree with TRBD1. CDR1 and CDR2 (germline): SGHNT, YYREEE (reference sequence). Losses at the gene ends were 4 bases for V and 0 bases for J; bases not matched to a gene: 17. The length of the CDR3 is 19 residues. CDR3 nucleotides: TGTGCCAGCAGCCGGCGTAAATTCACAGGGGGACCCTACCAAGAGACCCAGTACTTC. Its translation is CASSRRKFTGGPYQETQYF.

This chain joins TRBV30 and TRBJ1-6; 8 bases align to TRBD1. V trimming: 0 bases; J trimming: 0 bases; junction bases outside the gene matches: 4. Germline V lookup: CDR1 GTSNPN, CDR2 SVGIG (reference sequence). The length of the CDR3 is 17 residues. The CDR3 DNA sequence: TGTGCCTGGAGTGTAGGACAGGGAAGCTCCTATAATTCACCCCTCCACTTT. It codes for CAWSVGQGSSYNSPLHF.

This chain connects TRBV19 to TRBJ2-2; 9 nucleotides line up with TRBD2. V gave up 8 bases and J gave up 1 base; unmatched junction bases: 8. Germline loops: CDR1 LNHDA, CDR2 SQIVND (reference sequence). The CDR3 is 16 residues long. DNA for the CDR3: TGTGCCAGTTACCCAGGCGGGAGGGTGAACACCGGGGAGCTGTTTTTT. This gives the protein CASYPGGRVNTGELFF.

The chain links TRBV7-9 to TRBJ1-2; D is unclear. V shed 2 bases and J shed 2 bases, with 9 bases lying between them. CDR1 SEHNR and CDR2 FQNEAQ come from the germline V gene (reference sequence). The CDR3 consists of 14 residues. The CDR3 DNA is TGTGCCAGCAGCTTATCCCACAGAAACTATGGCTACACCTTC. It translates to CASSLSHRNYGYTF.

The chain links TRBV5-4 to TRBJ2-5; 11 nucleotides match TRBD2. Germline CDR1 SGHNT, CDR2 YYREEE (reference sequence). Trimming at V came to 2 bases and at J to 2 bases, leaving 5 bases not matched to a gene. The CDR3 covers 16 residues. The chain's CDR3 is CASSLGGLAEQETQYF. CDR3 sequence (DNA): TGTGCCAGCAGCTTAGGGGGACTAGCGGAGCAAGAGACCCAGTACTTC.

V and J are TRBV7-9 and TRBJ1-2; 7 nucleotides align to TRBD1. The junction had 9 bases not matched to a gene; V was cut back by 7 bases and J by 4 bases. Germline V gene sequence: CDR1 SEHNR, CDR2 FQNEAQ (reference sequence). The CDR3 is made up of 14 amino acids. CDR3 DNA sequence: TGTGCCAGCACCCGTTCGACAGGGCCCTATGGCTACACCTTC. Residues: CASTRSTGPYGYTF.

This clone was detected only a few times. The J gene is TRBJ1-5, the V gene TRBV6-1; the D gene is possibly TRBD1 (5 bases). The CDR3 length is 13 residues. The V and J ends lost 3 bases and 6 bases respectively, with 9 bases between them. CDR1 MNHNS and CDR2 SASEGT come from the germline V gene. CDR3 sequence (DNA): TGTGCCAGCAGTGACGGGGGGACTCAGCCCCAGCATTTT. Residues: CASSDGGTQPQHF.

For this clone: Other DNA variants within this sample encode the same CDR3. The V call is TRBV5-1, the J call TRBJ1-4; a weak D match, TRBD1 (5 bases). The CDR3 runs 13 residues. V shed 4 bases and J shed 8 bases, with 12 bases lying between them. Germline V gives CDR1 SGHRS, CDR2 YFSETQ. The CDR3 sequence is CASSEQGNEKLFF. The CDR3 bases are TGCGCCAGCAGCGAGCAGGGTAACGAAAAACTGTTTTTT.

The chain is built from TRBV11-2 and TRBJ2-6; TRBD2 is a possible D gene (6 bases). V was trimmed by 7 bases and J by 2 bases, leaving 12 bases between them. CDR1 SGHAT and CDR2 FQNNGV come from the germline V gene. The length of the CDR3 is 15 residues. The CDR3 DNA reads as TGTGCCAGCACACCGGGAGTCCCTGGGGCCAACGTCCTGACTTTC. Translating it yields CASTPGVPGANVLTF.

The chain is built from TRBV4-2 and TRBJ2-2; TRBD1 might be the D (5 bases). The CDR3 length is 14 residues. V was cut by 6 bases and J by 4 bases, with 12 bases left in between. Looked up from germline, CDR1 is LGHNA and CDR2 is YNFKEQ. The CDR3 DNA reads as TGTGCCAGCAGTCCTGGACAAGTCACCGGGGAGCTGTTTTTT. This gives the protein CASSPGQVTGELFF.

The chain uses TRBV7-9 and TRBJ2-7; 8 bases are a match to TRBD1. Germline CDR1 is SEHNR and CDR2 is FQNEAQ (reference sequence). This CDR3 is built from 14 residues. Trimming removed 6 bases from V and 5 bases from J; junction bases left unmatched: 9. DNA for the CDR3: TGTGCCAGCAGTCCGGACAGGGCAGCGGACGAGCAGTACTTC. It yields the protein CASSPDRAADEQYF.

The rearrangement joins TRBV10-3 to TRBJ2-1; 10 bases map to TRBD2. Germline CDR1 reads ENHRY; CDR2 reads SYGVKD. CDR3 length: 17 residues. Trimming at V came to 3 bases and at J to 8 bases, leaving 13 bases not matched to a gene. The CDR3 reads CAISEFGSGRARDEQFF. Written as DNA, the CDR3 is TGTGCCATCAGTGAATTCGGGAGCGGGAGGGCCCGGGATGAGCAGTTCTTC.

The chain joins TRBV10-3 to TRBJ2-3; weak D call: TRBD1 (8 bases). Germline CDR1 is ENHRY and CDR2 is SYGVKD. The CDR3 extends over 15 amino acids. V was clipped by 8 bases and J by 2 bases, with 17 bases between them. CDR3 in amino acids: CAIGLTGGVTDTQYF. CDR3 in DNA: TGTGCCATCGGGCTTACAGGGGGGGTCACAGATACGCAGTATTTT.

The sample holds a few counts of this clone. V and J are TRBV10-2 and TRBJ2-6; tentative D call: TRBD1 (5 bases). V dropped 0 bases and J dropped 0 bases, with 12 bases sitting between them. In germline, CDR1 is WSHSY, CDR2 SAAADI. CDR3 length equals 18 residues. DNA for the CDR3: TGCGCCAGCAGTGAGTCGAATCAGGGCGTCTCTGGGGCCAACGTCCTGACTTTC. This gives the protein CASSESNQGVSGANVLTF.